This T cell receptor (beta chain) was captured in a study of T cells in Graves' hyperthyroidism and ophthalmopathy. RNA transcripts served as the template for amplifying TCR beta CDR3 regions. HTBI primers were the set used in a first-round RT-PCR of the TCR CDR3. MiXCR, applied by TCRdb to the multiplex PCR reads, yields one record per CDR3 protein. The sample contains 450,000 to 550,000 distinct CDR3 sequences, roughly 25% of which appear only once. Inclusion characteristics of ophthalmopathy patients comprised a Clinical Activity Score of at least 3, a NOSPECS grade of at least 4, and duration under 3 months. Patients having uncontrolled infection, another autoimmune disease, pregnancy or lactation were not included. For the diagnoses, clinical symptoms, serum thyroxine and TRAb, thyroid ultrasound and orbital computed tomography were used. General study points: From stable hyperthyroidism, ophthalmopathy was separated by a 13 V-J model.

The CDR3 runs 18 residues. In germline, CDR1 is MNHEY, CDR2 SMNVEV (reference sequence). Concerning this clonotype itself: Its specificity is unknown. Relative to the germline gene, one junction end is altered; a read error may explain this.

This sequence joins TRBV27 and TRBJ1-2; the match to TRBD1 covers 8 bases. Material: blood. This clonotype originated in a woman in her 30s with Graves' ophthalmopathy. The CDR3 nucleotides read TGTGCCAGCAGTCTCTACCTCCCGGACAGGGTAGGTAACTATGGTTACACCTTC. Translated, it gives CASSLYLPDRVGNYGYTF.